The 21 T cell receptor beta chains in this list originate from one sample, sequenced in a study of blood T cells in healthy people across ages. Alongside a J-beta primer mix, a sample-barcoded 5' primer served in a second PCR lasting roughly 6 to 11 cycles. One entry per CDR3 protein, called by TCRdb with MiXCR from the 5' RACE reads. The data contain about 1 million distinct CDR3 sequences, 45% of them singletons. The sample taken for sequencing was blood. These receptors originate from a woman in her sixties in good health.

J is TRBJ2-1 and V is TRBV11-2; TRBD2 matches 7 bases. This CDR3 contains 17 residues. V lost 2 bases and J lost 7; bases outside the gene matches: 14. Germline loops: CDR1 SGHAT, CDR2 FQNNGV. Here the CDR3 reads CASSLRRTTSPVNEQFF. CDR3 nucleotide sequence: TGTGCCAGCAGCTTAAGGAGAACGACTAGCCCAGTAAATGAGCAGTTCTTC.

The chain carries TRBV2 and TRBJ2-3; 7 bases are shared with TRBD1. V was clipped by 4 bases and J by 3 bases; unmatched bases: 13. The germline V gene encodes CDR1 SNHLY and CDR2 FYNNEI. The CDR3 consists of 17 residues. CDR3: CASSARTGGRHTDTQYF. CDR3 sequence (DNA): TGTGCCAGCAGTGCGCGGACAGGAGGCCGTCATACAGATACGCAGTATTTT.

This clonotype was seen a few times. The chain joins TRBV10-3 to TRBJ1-5; 9 nucleotides align to TRBD1. Looked up from germline, CDR1 is ENHRY and CDR2 is SYGVKD. Losses at the gene ends were 11 bases for V and 0 bases for J; bases not matched to a gene: 14. The CDR3 has 17 amino acids. As DNA, the CDR3 is TGTGCCTCGTCCTCGGGACAGGGAGGGAATAGCAATCAGCCCCAGCATTTT. It codes for CASSSGQGGNSNQPQHF.

The CDR3, as DNA: TGTGCCAGCAGGGCAGACAGGGGGCGGAACGGGGAGCTGTTTTTT. This sequence encodes CASRADRGRNGELFF. The chain uses TRBV6-5 and TRBJ2-2, with 10 bases lining up with TRBD1. Germline V lookup: CDR1 MNHEY, CDR2 SVGAGI. The V gene end was trimmed by 6 bases and the J gene end by 7 bases; junction bases not matched to a gene: 8. The CDR3 contains 15 residues.

In this sample, this clonotype turned up a few times. This sequence joins TRBV6-6 and TRBJ1-6; D is unclear. Per the germline V gene, CDR1 is MNHNY and CDR2 is SVGAGI (reference sequence). V was trimmed by 0 bases and J by 5 bases, leaving 8 bases between them. This CDR3 has 15 amino acids. DNA of the CDR3: TGTGCCAGCAGTTACTCCTCCGGGAATAATTCACCCCTCCACTTT. Amino acid sequence: CASSYSSGNNSPLHF.

This clonotype appeared a few times. V gene TRBV20-1 combines with J gene TRBJ2-7; 12 bases agree with TRBD2. This CDR3 comprises 16 residues. Germline CDR1 and CDR2: DFQATT and SNEGSKA (reference sequence). V lost 2 bases to trimming and J lost 5 bases; unmatched junction nucleotides: 10. The CDR3 spells CSARSPTSGRLHEQYF. The CDR3 DNA is TGCAGTGCTAGATCCCCGACTAGCGGGAGACTTCACGAGCAGTACTTC.

The gene calls are TRBV4-2 and TRBJ2-1, with D unresolved. CDR1 and CDR2 from the germline V gene are LGHNA and YNFKEQ. Trimming took 8 bases from V and 8 from J, leaving 22 bases between them. The CDR3 spans 15 residues. Here the CDR3 reads CASRGIAARKDEQFF. In nucleotides, the CDR3 is TGTGCCAGCCGAGGAATAGCCGCGAGGAAGGATGAGCAGTTCTTC.

This clonotype was recorded once. The chain links TRBV6-5 to TRBJ2-7; 8 bases line up with TRBD2. Trimming at V came to 8 bases and at J to 2 bases, leaving 5 bases not matched to a gene. Per the germline V gene, CDR1 is MNHEY and CDR2 is SVGAGI. The CDR3 is 13 residues long. CDR3 in amino acids: CASQLAATYEQYF. CDR3 nucleotides: TGTGCCAGCCAACTAGCGGCAACCTACGAGCAGTACTTC.

The chain has TRBV12-3 or TRBV12-4 and TRBJ2-5, with a weak D call TRBD2 (7 bases). Deletions cut 3 bases from V and 7 bases from J, with 18 bases between. The CDR3 extends over 15 amino acids. CDR3 bases: TGTGCCAGCAGTTTCGGCGGGGGCTTCTCCGGGACCCAGTACTTC. Protein product: CASSFGGGFSGTQYF.

The chain uses TRBV9 and TRBJ2-3, with TRBD2 matching 14 bases. CDR3 length: 17 amino acids. Germline V CDR1 and CDR2: SGDLS, YYNGEE. V was pared by 0 bases and J by 2 bases, with 2 bases of the junction left unmatched. In DNA form, the CDR3 reads TGTGCCAGCAGCGTAGGGACTAGCGGGAGGTACACAGATACGCAGTATTTT. Translating gives CASSVGTSGRYTDTQYF. The full variable domain, with the rest looked up from reference TRBV9 and TRBJ2-3, is DSGVTQTPKHLITATGQRVTLRCSPRSGDLSVYWYQQSLDQGLQFLIQYYNGEERAKGNILERFSAQQFPDLHSELNLSSLELGDSALYFCASSVGTSGRYTDTQYFGPGTRLTVL.

This clonotype was seen a handful of times. The genes are TRBV29-1 and TRBJ1-6, with 10 nucleotides matching TRBD1. Germline values: CDR1 SQVTM, CDR2 ANQGSEA. V lost 7 bases, J lost 7 bases, and 7 bases stayed unmatched. The CDR3 length is 14 residues. Here the CDR3 reads CSALGTGANSPLHF. As DNA, the CDR3 is TGCAGCGCCCTGGGGACAGGGGCCAATTCACCCCTCCACTTT.

The V call is TRBV20-1, the J call TRBJ2-1; D might be TRBD2 (5 bases). Trimming cost V 0 bases and J 4 bases, with 7 bases left between them. Germline V gene data show CDR1 as DFQATT and CDR2 as SNEGSKA (reference sequence). This CDR3 is built from 13 residues. CDR3 DNA: TGCAGTGCTAGAGATAGACTATACAATGAGCAGTTCTTC. Its translation: CSARDRLYNEQFF.

This clonotype appeared a few times. The V and J genes are TRBV6-1 and TRBJ2-7; 7 bases fit TRBD1. Germline V gene data show CDR1 as MNHNS and CDR2 as SASEGT. The CDR3 covers 14 residues. V lost 10 bases to trimming and J lost 2 bases; unmatched junction nucleotides: 11. CDR3 region: CATLGTVKTYEQYF. CDR3 DNA sequence: TGTGCCACCCTAGGGACAGTTAAGACCTACGAGCAGTACTTC.

The chain combines TRBV6-5 with TRBJ2-1, with a weak D call TRBD1 (6 bases). The J call may be faulty, since TRBJ2-7 better matches the DNA end. CDR1 and CDR2 (germline): MNHEY, SVGAGI. This CDR3 spans 12 amino acids. For the CDR3, the DNA is TGTGCTGCCAGGGACACCGTCTACGAGCAGTACTTC. Amino acids: CAARDTVYEQYF.

J is TRBJ2-1 and V is TRBV27; 14 positions match TRBD2. The length of the CDR3 is 15 residues. In germline, CDR1 is MNHEY, CDR2 SMNVEV (reference sequence). J was trimmed by 7 bases and V by 4 bases; bases with no gene match: 3. CDR3 region: CASSWRTSGRNEQFF. For the CDR3, the DNA is TGTGCCAGCAGTTGGAGGACTAGCGGGAGGAATGAGCAGTTCTTC.

The V gene is TRBV10-3, the J gene TRBJ1-2; D may be TRBD1 (6 bases). Trimming pared 3 bases from V and 7 bases from J, leaving 15 bases between. The CDR3 has 14 residues. Looked up from germline, CDR1 is ENHRY and CDR2 is SYGVKD. CDR3 residues: CAISEYLQGAGYTF. DNA of the CDR3: TGTGCCATCAGTGAATACCTACAGGGTGCTGGCTACACCTTC.

This clonotype was counted a few times. This sequence joins TRBV5-1 and TRBJ2-5; D is unresolved. CDR1 and CDR2 (germline): SGHRS, YFSETQ. CDR3 length equals 14 residues. V was clipped by 4 bases and J by 1 base, with 11 bases between them. CDR3 loop: CASSEQISQETQYF. The CDR3 nucleotides are TGCGCCAGCAGCGAACAAATCTCCCAAGAGACCCAGTACTTC.

This clonotype has just a few counts. The chain is built from TRBV29-1 and TRBJ1-5, with 7 bases lining up with TRBD1. Losses at the gene ends were 4 bases for V and 1 base for J; bases not matched to a gene: 4. CDR1 and CDR2 (germline): SQVTM, ANQGSEA. The CDR3 loop spans 14 amino acids. The DNA of the CDR3 is TGCAGCGTTGCCGGGACAGCAAGCAATCAGCCCCAGCATTTT. Translating gives CSVAGTASNQPQHF.

As to this clonotype: A much larger clone differs by one base, so this may be a read error. This chain joins TRBV2 and TRBJ2-5; D not certain. The J call may be faulty, since TRBJ2-1 better matches the DNA end. Germline-derived CDR1 and CDR2 are SNHLY and FYNNEI. The CDR3 has 13 amino acids. CDR3 nucleotide sequence: TGTGCCAGTAGTCGGGCCTTACAAGAGACCCAGTTCTTC. Protein: CASSRALQETQFF.

This chain uses TRBV6-5 with TRBJ2-6; TRBD1 aligns across 9 bases. Germline loops: CDR1 MNHEY, CDR2 SVGAGI. This CDR3 is 18 amino acids long. J was trimmed by 4 bases and V by 2 bases; bases with no gene match: 9. For the CDR3, the DNA is TGTGCCAGCAGTTACCGGGGACAGGGAACTACCGGGGCCAACGTCCTGACTTTC. Protein product: CASSYRGQGTTGANVLTF.

This clonotype was recorded a few times. The chain couples TRBV7-2 to TRBJ2-7; 13 nucleotides align to TRBD2. Unmatched junction bases numbered 11, after V lost 3 bases and J lost 3 bases. CDR1 is SGHTA, CDR2 FQGNSA, per germline. The CDR3 is 18 amino acids. CDR3 loop: CASSFPTRGLAGIYEQYF. For the CDR3, the DNA is TGTGCCAGCAGCTTTCCCACGCGGGGACTAGCGGGAATCTACGAGCAGTACTTC.